This T cell receptor beta chain was obtained from a study of shared clonotypes between healthy human individuals. Notes on the study in general: Compared with clonotypes that all four donors shared, non-shared clonotypes had lower generation probabilities. An expected dependence of interdonor clonotype sharing on sequencing depth was noted.

Terminally differentiated effector memory CD45RA+ cells were excluded from the naive CD8 cells, which were CD45RO-negative and positively selected for CCR7. On this clone: Its antigen is unidentified.

Sequencing used immunoSEQ multiplex PCR; TCRdb keeps in-frame clones, though not all of them. Here the sample spans nearly 600,000 clones, nearly 97% being singletons. Germline V lookup: CDR1 SGHAT, CDR2 FQNNGV. V lost 1 base, J lost 4 bases, and 10 bases lay in between. The CDR3 is 15 amino acids. The TCR comes from a woman younger than 45 in good health. Sequenced: naive CD8+ T cells sorted from blood. This chain links TRBV11-2 with TRBJ2-2, with unresolved D. The CDR3 bases are TGTGCCAGCAGCTTAGTGGCCAGTTCCACCGGGGAGCTGTTTTTT. Amino acids: CASSLVASSTGELFF.